The 8 T cell receptor beta chains in this list originate from one sample, sequenced in a study of blood T cell repertoires in COVID-19. Data came from immunoSEQ multiplex PCR; TCRdb stores just in-frame clones and leaves some out. The data hold about 220,000 clones, with roughly 87% observed a single time. The specimen sequenced was PBMCs or T cells enriched from blood (not recorded which). These receptors all stem from a young woman with acute COVID-19.

This clone was seen a few times. This chain links TRBV6-2 or TRBV6-3 with TRBJ1-2; D call uncertain. The germline V gene has CDR1 MNHEY and CDR2 SVGEGT. The CDR3 has 13 amino acids. V was clipped by 2 bases and J by 9 bases, with 13 bases between them. The CDR3, as DNA: TGTGCCAGCAGTTACGATACAAGTAATAGCTACACCTTC. It encodes CASSYDTSNSYTF.

The genes are TRBV4-1 and TRBJ1-2, with D hard to call. Germline CDR1 reads MGHRA; CDR2 reads YSYEKL. V was shortened by 4 bases and J by 4 bases, with 25 bases between the two germline ends. This CDR3 region has 18 residues. The CDR3 nucleotides read TGCGCCAGCAGCCCACAAGAAAATAGCGTCAGGAACCTCTATGGCTACACCTTC. Translating it yields CASSPQENSVRNLYGYTF.

The V call is TRBV15, the J call TRBJ2-5; D perhaps matches TRBD2 (6 bases). This CDR3 is 17 amino acids long. Trimming removed 2 bases at V and 2 bases at J, with 18 bases between. CDR1 LNHNV and CDR2 YYDKDF come from the germline V gene (reference sequence). The CDR3 protein is CATSRPPWGVGQETQYF. Here the CDR3 DNA reads TGTGCCACCAGCAGACCTCCGTGGGGGGTCGGGCAAGAGACCCAGTACTTC.

The chain uses TRBV10-3 and TRBJ2-4; 9 bases fit TRBD2. Trimming took 9 bases from V and 11 from J; bases not matched to a gene: 14. Germline CDR1 is ENHRY and CDR2 is SYGVKD. This CDR3 comprises 14 residues. The CDR3 sequence is CAISVGGGATVQYF. CDR3 nucleotides: TGTGCCATTTCGGTGGGCGGGGGGGCCACAGTTCAGTACTTC.

The chain couples TRBV4-1 to TRBJ1-1; a weak D match, TRBD1 (5 bases). Looked up from germline, CDR1 is MGHRA and CDR2 is YSYEKL. V dropped 2 bases and J dropped 1 base, with 14 bases sitting between them. There are 16 residues in the CDR3. The CDR3 region has the DNA TGCGCCAGCAGCCAATTATCTCGGGGGTCGAACACTGAAGCTTTCTTT. The encoded protein is CASSQLSRGSNTEAFF.

V usage is TRBV20-1 and J usage is TRBJ1-2; D is ambiguous. Trimming pared 1 base from V and 10 bases from J, leaving 7 bases between. The CDR3 sequence is 10 residues long. Germline CDR1 and CDR2: DFQATT and SNEGSKA (reference sequence). The chain's CDR3 is CSARVGPYTF. In DNA form, the CDR3 reads TGCAGTGCTAGAGTCGGTCCCTACACCTTC.

The CDR3 nucleotides read TGCAGCGTTGATGCGACAGGGTCTAATGAAAAACTGTTTTTT. Translated: CSVDATGSNEKLFF. V usage is TRBV29-1 and J usage is TRBJ1-4, with 7 bases fitting TRBD1. V trimming: 3 bases; J trimming: 3 bases; junction bases outside the gene matches: 4. The CDR3 is made up of 14 amino acids. Germline V lookup: CDR1 SQVTM, CDR2 ANQGSEA.

The chain joins TRBV11-2 to TRBJ1-5; D perhaps matches TRBD1 (5 bases). CDR3 size: 14 residues. Germline values: CDR1 SGHAT, CDR2 FQNNGV. V was pared by 5 bases and J by 9 bases, with 17 bases between. The CDR3, as DNA: TGTGCCAGCAGCCCAGGACCGGGGGGATGGCCCCAGCATTTT. Its translation: CASSPGPGGWPQHF.